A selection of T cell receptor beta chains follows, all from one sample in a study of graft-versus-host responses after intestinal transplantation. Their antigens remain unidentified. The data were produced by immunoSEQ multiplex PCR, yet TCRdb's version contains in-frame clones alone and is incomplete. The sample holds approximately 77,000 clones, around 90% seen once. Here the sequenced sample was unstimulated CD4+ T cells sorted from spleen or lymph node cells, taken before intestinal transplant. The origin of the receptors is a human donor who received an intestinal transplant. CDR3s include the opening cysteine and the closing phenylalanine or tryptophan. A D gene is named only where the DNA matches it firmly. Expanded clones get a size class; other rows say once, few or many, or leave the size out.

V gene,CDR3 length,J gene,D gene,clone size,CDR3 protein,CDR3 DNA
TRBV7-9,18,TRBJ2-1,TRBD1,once,CASSLLRARQGAGNEQFF,TGTGCCAGCAGCTTACTGAGGGCCAGACAGGGGGCCGGCAATGAGCAGTTCTTC
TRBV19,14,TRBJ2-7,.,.,CASSIDLRSYEQYF,TGTGCCAGTAGTATAGATCTGCGGAGCTACGAGCAGTACTTC
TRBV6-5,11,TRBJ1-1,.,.,CASLGQFEAFF,TGTGCCAGCCTAGGACAGTTCGAAGCTTTCTTT
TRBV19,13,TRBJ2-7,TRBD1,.,CASRGQNSYEQYF,TGTGCCAGTAGGGGACAGAACTCCTACGAGCAGTACTTC
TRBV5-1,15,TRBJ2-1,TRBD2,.,CASSLGGDYQFEQFF,TGCGCCAGCAGCTTGGGGGGGGACTACCAATTTGAGCAGTTCTTC
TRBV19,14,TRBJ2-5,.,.,CASSLETAQETQYF,TGTGCCAGTAGTCTAGAGACAGCCCAAGAGACCCAGTACTTC
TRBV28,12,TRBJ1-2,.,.,CASAGARGDYTF,TGTGCCAGCGCGGGAGCGCGGGGGGACTACACCTTC
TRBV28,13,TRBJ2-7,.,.,CASSLAGPYEQYF,TGTGCCAGCTCACTAGCCGGGCCCTACGAGCAGTACTTC
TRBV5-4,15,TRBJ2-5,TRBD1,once,CASSRNRDRKETQYF,TGTGCCAGCAGCCGAAACCGGGACAGAAAAGAGACCCAGTACTTC
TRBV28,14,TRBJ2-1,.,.,CASSFSSVYNEQFF,TGTGCCAGCAGTTTTAGCAGCGTCTACAATGAGCAGTTCTTC
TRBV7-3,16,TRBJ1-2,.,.,CASGPSEARGTNGYTF,TGTGCCAGCGGCCCCTCCGAGGCCCGAGGGACTAATGGCTACACCTTC
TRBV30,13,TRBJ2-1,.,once,CAWSVRFGNEQFF,TGTGCCTGGAGTGTAAGGTTCGGGAATGAGCAGTTCTTC
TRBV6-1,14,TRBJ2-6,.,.,CASSEQGTVDVLTF,TGTGCCAGCAGTGAACAAGGCACAGTGGACGTCCTGACTTTC
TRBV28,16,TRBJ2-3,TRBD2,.,CASSLSSGGGQDTQYF,TGTGCCAGCAGTTTAAGCAGCGGGGGGGGTCAGGATACGCAGTATTTT
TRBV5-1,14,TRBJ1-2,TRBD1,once,CASSLWQGAPGYTF,TGCGCCAGCAGCTTGTGGCAGGGGGCGCCAGGCTACACCTTC
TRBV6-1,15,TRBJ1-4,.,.,CASSESTAGGEKLFF,TGTGCCAGCAGTGAAAGTACAGCGGGCGGTGAAAAACTGTTTTTT
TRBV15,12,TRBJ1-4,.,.,CATSSHNEKLFF,TGTGCCACCAGCAGCCATAATGAAAAACTGTTTTTT
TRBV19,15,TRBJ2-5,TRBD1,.,CASSGRDRALETQYF,TGTGCCAGTAGTGGCCGGGACAGGGCATTAGAGACCCAGTACTTC
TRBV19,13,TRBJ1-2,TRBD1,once,CASTPQGNYGYTF,TGTGCCAGTACCCCACAGGGGAACTATGGCTACACCTTC
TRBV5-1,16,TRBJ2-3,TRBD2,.,CASSLGTSGAGDTQYF,TGCGCCAGCAGCTTGGGGACTAGCGGGGCCGGGGATACGCAGTATTTT
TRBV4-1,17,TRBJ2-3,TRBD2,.,CASSQDLTSGGRDTQYF,TGCGCCAGCAGCCAAGATTTGACTAGCGGGGGTAGAGATACGCAGTATTTT
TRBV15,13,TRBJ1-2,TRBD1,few,CATSTDRVGGYTF,TGTGCCACCAGCACCGACAGGGTTGGAGGCTACACCTTC
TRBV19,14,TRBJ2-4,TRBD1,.,CASSRPGQGNIQYF,TGTGCCAGTAGTCGACCGGGACAGGGGAACATTCAGTACTTC
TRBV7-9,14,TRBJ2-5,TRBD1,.,CASTLGQAGGTQYF,TGTGCCAGCACCTTAGGACAGGCCGGTGGGACCCAGTACTTC
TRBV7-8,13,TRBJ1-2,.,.,CASSLDRDYGYTF,TGTGCCAGCAGCTTAGACAGGGACTATGGCTACACCTTC
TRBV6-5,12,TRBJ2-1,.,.,CASGPRENEQFF,TGTGCCAGTGGTCCTAGGGAGAATGAGCAGTTCTTC
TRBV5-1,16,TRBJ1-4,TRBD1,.,CASSPTGQGTNEKLFF,TGCGCCAGCAGCCCAACCGGACAGGGAACTAATGAAAAACTGTTTTTT
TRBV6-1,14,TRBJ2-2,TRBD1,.,CASSGQGAVGELFF,TGTGCCAGCAGTGGACAGGGGGCGGTCGGGGAGCTGTTTTTT
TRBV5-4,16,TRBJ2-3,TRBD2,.,CASSLASGLGQGTQYF,TGTGCCAGCAGCTTGGCCAGTGGACTAGGGCAGGGTACGCAGTATTTT
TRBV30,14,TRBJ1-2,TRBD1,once,CAWSVRTGSYGYTF,TGTGCCTGGAGTGTAAGGACAGGAAGCTATGGCTACACCTTC
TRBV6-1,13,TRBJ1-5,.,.,CASSDTGHVPQHF,TGTGCCAGCAGTGACACAGGGCACGTGCCCCAGCATTTT
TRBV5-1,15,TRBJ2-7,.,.,CASSLEGSSGWEQYF,TGCGCCAGCAGCTTGGAGGGGTCTTCCGGGTGGGAGCAGTACTTC
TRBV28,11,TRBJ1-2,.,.,CASEGPSGYTF,TGTGCCAGCGAGGGCCCTTCGGGCTACACCTTC
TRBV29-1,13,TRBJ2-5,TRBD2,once,CSVGGLARETQYF,TGCAGCGTTGGGGGACTAGCCAGAGAGACCCAGTACTTC
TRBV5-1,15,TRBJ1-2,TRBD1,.,CASSPTSGTGQGYTF,TGCGCCAGCAGCCCGACCTCCGGGACAGGGCAAGGCTACACCTTC
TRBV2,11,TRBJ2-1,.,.,CASRGGIEQFF,TGTGCCAGCAGAGGCGGGATCGAGCAGTTCTTC
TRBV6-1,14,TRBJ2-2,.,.,CASSGGTHTGELFF,TGTGCCAGCAGCGGAGGGACCCACACCGGGGAGCTGTTTTTT
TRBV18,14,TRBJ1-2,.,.,CASSPPEGLYGYTF,TGTGCCAGCTCACCACCGGAGGGACTCTATGGCTACACCTTC
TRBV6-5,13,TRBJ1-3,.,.,CASRQISGNTIYF,TGTGCCAGCAGACAGATCTCTGGAAACACCATATATTTT
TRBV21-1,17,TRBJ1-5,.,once,CASSKDDYRGLGQPQHF,TGTGCCAGCAGCAAAGACGACTACAGGGGATTGGGCCAGCCCCAGCATTTT
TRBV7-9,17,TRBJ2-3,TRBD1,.,CASSRTGQGRGTDTQYF,TGTGCCAGCAGCCGTACGGGACAGGGTAGGGGCACAGATACGCAGTATTTT
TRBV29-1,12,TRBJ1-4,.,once,CSVGLGGEKLFF,TGCAGCGTGGGATTAGGGGGTGAAAAACTGTTTTTT
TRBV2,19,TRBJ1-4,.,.,CASSHYVKPGRRTNEKLFF,TGTGCCAGCAGCCATTACGTGAAGCCCGGACGGAGGACTAATGAAAAACTGTTTTTT
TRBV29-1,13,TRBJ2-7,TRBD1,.,CSVAETGVYEQYF,TGCAGCGTTGCTGAGACAGGGGTCTACGAGCAGTACTTC
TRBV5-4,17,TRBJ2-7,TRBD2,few,CASSFGPFSGRAYEQYF,TGTGCCAGCAGCTTTGGCCCCTTTAGCGGGAGGGCCTACGAGCAGTACTTC
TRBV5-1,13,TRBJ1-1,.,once,CASSGGTNTEAFF,TGCGCCAGCAGCGGGGGGACGAACACTGAAGCTTTCTTT
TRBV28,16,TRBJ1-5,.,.,CASSLTDRSSNQPQHF,TGTGCCAGCAGTTTAACCGACAGGTCTTCCAATCAGCCCCAGCATTTT
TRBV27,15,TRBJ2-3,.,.,CASRSWGGNTDTQYF,TGTGCCAGCAGGTCGTGGGGCGGTAATACAGATACGCAGTATTTT
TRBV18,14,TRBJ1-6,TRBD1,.,CASSEGARSAPLHF,TGTGCCAGCTCAGAGGGGGCGCGTTCGGCACCCCTCCACTTT
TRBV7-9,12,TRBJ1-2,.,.,CASSLDGYGYTF,TGTGCCAGCAGCTTAGACGGTTATGGCTACACCTTC
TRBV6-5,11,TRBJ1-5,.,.,CASSTPREEHF,TGTGCCAGCAGTACCCCCAGGGAAGAGCATTTT
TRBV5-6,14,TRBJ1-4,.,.,CASSQSGRDEKLFF,TGTGCCAGCAGCCAGAGTGGGAGAGATGAAAAACTGTTTTTT
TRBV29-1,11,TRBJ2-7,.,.,CSATISYEQYF,TGCAGCGCAACAATCTCCTACGAGCAGTACTTC